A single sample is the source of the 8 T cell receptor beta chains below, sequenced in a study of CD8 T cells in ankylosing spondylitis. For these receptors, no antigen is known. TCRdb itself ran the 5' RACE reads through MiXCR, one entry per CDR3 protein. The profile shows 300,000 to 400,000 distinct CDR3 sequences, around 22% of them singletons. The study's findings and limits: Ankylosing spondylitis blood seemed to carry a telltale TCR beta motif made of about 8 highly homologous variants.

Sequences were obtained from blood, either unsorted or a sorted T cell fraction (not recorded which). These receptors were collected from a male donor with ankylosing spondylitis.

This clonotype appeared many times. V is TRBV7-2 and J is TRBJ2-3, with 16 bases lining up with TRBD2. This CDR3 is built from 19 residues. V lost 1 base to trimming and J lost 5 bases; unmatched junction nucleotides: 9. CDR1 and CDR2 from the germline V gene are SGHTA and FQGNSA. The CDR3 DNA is TGTGCCAGCAGCTTAGTGCCGGGACTAGCGGGAGGGCTTCAAGATACGCAGTATTTT. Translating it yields CASSLVPGLAGGLQDTQYF.

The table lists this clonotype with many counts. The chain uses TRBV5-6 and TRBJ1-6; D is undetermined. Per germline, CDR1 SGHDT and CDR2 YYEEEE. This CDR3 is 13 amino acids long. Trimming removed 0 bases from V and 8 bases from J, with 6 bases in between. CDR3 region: CASSLDKYSPLHF. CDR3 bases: TGTGCCAGCAGCTTGGACAAGTATTCACCCCTCCACTTT.

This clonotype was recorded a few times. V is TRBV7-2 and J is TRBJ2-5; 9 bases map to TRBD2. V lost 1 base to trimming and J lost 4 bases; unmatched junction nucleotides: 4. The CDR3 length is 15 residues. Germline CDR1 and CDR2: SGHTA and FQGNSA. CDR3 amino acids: CASSLGTSVGETQYF. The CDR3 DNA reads TGTGCCAGCAGCTTAGGGACTAGCGTGGGAGAGACCCAGTACTTC. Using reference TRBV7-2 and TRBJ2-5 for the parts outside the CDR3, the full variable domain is GAGVSQSPSNKVTEKGKDVELRCDPISGHTALYWYRQSLGQGLEFLIYFQGNSAPDKSGLPSDRFSAERTGGSVSTLTIQRTQQEDSAVYLCASSLGTSVGETQYFGPGTRLLVL.

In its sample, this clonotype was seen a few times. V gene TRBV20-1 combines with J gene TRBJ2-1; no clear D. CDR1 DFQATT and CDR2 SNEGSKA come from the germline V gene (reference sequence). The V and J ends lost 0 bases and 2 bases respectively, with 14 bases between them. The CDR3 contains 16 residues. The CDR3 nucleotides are TGCAGTGCTAGAGATGACGGGTTTATCACCTACAATGAGCAGTTCTTC. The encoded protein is CSARDDGFITYNEQFF.

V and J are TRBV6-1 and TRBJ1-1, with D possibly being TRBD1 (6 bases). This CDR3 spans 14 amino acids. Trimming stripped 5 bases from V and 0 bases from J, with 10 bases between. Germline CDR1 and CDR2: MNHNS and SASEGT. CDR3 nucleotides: TGTGCCAGCAGTCGGACAGCAATGAACACTGAAGCTTTCTTT. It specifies CASSRTAMNTEAFF.

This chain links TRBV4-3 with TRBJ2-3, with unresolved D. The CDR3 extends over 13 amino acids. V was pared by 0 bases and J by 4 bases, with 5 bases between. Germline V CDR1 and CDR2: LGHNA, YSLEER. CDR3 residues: CASSQDFADTQYF. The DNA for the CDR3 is TGCGCCAGCAGCCAAGATTTCGCAGATACGCAGTATTTT.

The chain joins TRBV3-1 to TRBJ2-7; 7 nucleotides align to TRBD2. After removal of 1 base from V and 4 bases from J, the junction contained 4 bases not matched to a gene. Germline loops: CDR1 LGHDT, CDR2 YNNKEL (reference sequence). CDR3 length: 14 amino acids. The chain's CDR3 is CASSQAGRAYEQYF. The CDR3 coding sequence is TGTGCCAGCAGCCAAGCGGGGAGGGCATACGAGCAGTACTTC.

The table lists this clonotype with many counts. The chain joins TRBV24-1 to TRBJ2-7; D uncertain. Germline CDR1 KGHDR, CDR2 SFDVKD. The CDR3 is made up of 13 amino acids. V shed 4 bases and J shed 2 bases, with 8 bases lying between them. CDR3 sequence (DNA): TGTGCCACCAGTGACTCTGACACCTACGAGCAGTACTTC. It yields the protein CATSDSDTYEQYF.